Listed below are T cell receptor beta chains from one sample, sequenced in a study of T cell responses to AZD1222 COVID-19 vaccine. Clones were sequenced by immunoSEQ multiplex PCR, and TCRdb holds only the in-frame ones, with some missing. The data contain 120,000 to 150,000 clones, 91% of them singletons. Sequencing used peripheral blood, obtained 28 days after the second dose of the MenACWY control vaccine. These receptors all stem from an adult who received the MenACWY meningococcal vaccine as a control. Each CDR3 is given with its conserved first and last residue. Fields, in order: CDR3 DNA, CDR3 protein, clone size, D gene, V gene, J gene. A D gene is named only where the DNA matches it firmly. Size values are once, few and many counts, or a class for expanded clones, and some rows have none.

cdr3_nt: TGTGCCACGTGGGGGAGTAATTCACCCCTCCACTTT
cdr3_aa: CATWGSNSPLHF
clone_size: -
d_call: -
v_call: TRBV28
j_call: TRBJ1-6

cdr3_nt: TGTGCCACCAGCCGGGACAGCACTGAAGCTTTCTTT
cdr3_aa: CATSRDSTEAFF
clone_size: -
d_call: TRBD1
v_call: TRBV24-1
j_call: TRBJ1-1

cdr3_nt: TGTGCCAGCAGCGCCAAGGGAGGGGTAGCGCCGACGAGACATAACTACGAGCAGTACTTC
cdr3_aa: CASSAKGGVAPTRHNYEQYF
clone_size: -
d_call: TRBD2
v_call: TRBV7-6
j_call: TRBJ2-7

cdr3_nt: TGTGCCATCAGTGAACCCGGGGTAGCGGGAAGATCCTACGAGCAGTACTTC
cdr3_aa: CAISEPGVAGRSYEQYF
clone_size: -
d_call: TRBD2
v_call: TRBV10-3
j_call: TRBJ2-7

cdr3_nt: TGTGCCAGCAGTTTTAGGAGTTCAGATACGCAGTATTTT
cdr3_aa: CASSFRSSDTQYF
clone_size: -
d_call: -
v_call: TRBV12-3/TRBV12-4
j_call: TRBJ2-3

cdr3_nt: TGTGCCAGCATCCCCGGGACAGGGACCTACAATGAGCAGTTCTTC
cdr3_aa: CASIPGTGTYNEQFF
clone_size: -
d_call: TRBD1
v_call: TRBV6-5
j_call: TRBJ2-1

cdr3_nt: TGTGCCACCCAGCGGGAGAGCCACAATGAGCAGTTCTTC
cdr3_aa: CATQRESHNEQFF
clone_size: once
d_call: TRBD2
v_call: TRBV24-1
j_call: TRBJ2-1

cdr3_nt: TGTGCCAGCAGCTTCCTAGCGGGGGGGGCGACTAGCACAGATACGCAGTATTTT
cdr3_aa: CASSFLAGGATSTDTQYF
clone_size: -
d_call: TRBD2
v_call: TRBV7-9
j_call: TRBJ2-3

cdr3_nt: TGTGCCAGCAGCAAAGAGGGGGGTGAAGCTTTCTTT
cdr3_aa: CASSKEGGEAFF
clone_size: -
d_call: -
v_call: TRBV11-3
j_call: TRBJ1-1

cdr3_nt: TGTGCCAGCAGCTTGTGGCGAAGAACAGATACGCAGTATTTT
cdr3_aa: CASSLWRRTDTQYF
clone_size: -
d_call: -
v_call: TRBV5-5
j_call: TRBJ2-3

cdr3_nt: TGTGCCAGCAGGGGTTTCGGCTATGGCTACACCTTC
cdr3_aa: CASRGFGYGYTF
clone_size: once
d_call: -
v_call: TRBV12-3/TRBV12-4
j_call: TRBJ1-2

cdr3_nt: TGCAGTGCTAGAGTGGGGGATACGCAGTATTTT
cdr3_aa: CSARVGDTQYF
clone_size: -
d_call: -
v_call: TRBV20-1
j_call: TRBJ2-3

cdr3_nt: TGTGCCAGCAGCCAAGAAAGAGGTCAGCCCCAGCATTTT
cdr3_aa: CASSQERGQPQHF
clone_size: -
d_call: -
v_call: TRBV3-1/TRBV3-2
j_call: TRBJ1-5

cdr3_nt: TGTGCCAGCAGTCGGGCTAGCGGGAACCAAGAGACCCAGTACTTC
cdr3_aa: CASSRASGNQETQYF
clone_size: -
d_call: TRBD2
v_call: TRBV6-2/TRBV6-3
j_call: TRBJ2-5

cdr3_nt: TGTGCCAGCAGCTTAAGAGGGGCGCTTAACACCGGGGAGCTGTTTTTT
cdr3_aa: CASSLRGALNTGELFF
clone_size: -
d_call: -
v_call: TRBV7-9
j_call: TRBJ2-2

cdr3_nt: TGTGCCAGCAGTTACTCAGGCTTGGGCCGTAGGGAGCAGTACTTC
cdr3_aa: CASSYSGLGRREQYF
clone_size: -
d_call: -
v_call: TRBV6-2/TRBV6-3
j_call: TRBJ2-7

cdr3_nt: TGTGCCAGCAGTTACTCGTCTAGCGGGGGTAACACAGATACGCAGTATTTT
cdr3_aa: CASSYSSSGGNTDTQYF
clone_size: -
d_call: TRBD2
v_call: TRBV6-2/TRBV6-3
j_call: TRBJ2-3

cdr3_nt: TGTGCCAGCAGCCCGAGGACTGGGACTATCGAAAAACTGTTTTTT
cdr3_aa: CASSPRTGTIEKLFF
clone_size: -
d_call: -
v_call: TRBV27
j_call: TRBJ1-4

cdr3_nt: TGTGCCAGCAGCTTAGCAGCAGGCCTCTATGGCTACACCTTC
cdr3_aa: CASSLAAGLYGYTF
clone_size: few
d_call: -
v_call: TRBV7-2
j_call: TRBJ1-2

cdr3_nt: TGTGCCAGCAGCGCTTCCGGGACACCGACCTACGAGCAGTACTTC
cdr3_aa: CASSASGTPTYEQYF
clone_size: -
d_call: -
v_call: TRBV7-2
j_call: TRBJ2-7

cdr3_nt: TGTGCCAGCAGCTTAGGGACTAGCGGACTCTACAATGAGCAGTTCTTC
cdr3_aa: CASSLGTSGLYNEQFF
clone_size: -
d_call: TRBD2
v_call: TRBV7-9
j_call: TRBJ2-1

cdr3_nt: TGCGCCAGCAGCCATGGACAGGGGTCGACGTACAATGAGCAGTTCTTC
cdr3_aa: CASSHGQGSTYNEQFF
clone_size: -
d_call: TRBD1
v_call: TRBV4-3
j_call: TRBJ2-1

cdr3_nt: TGTGCCAGCAGCCAAGGGAACAGGGCGGAGACCCAGTACTTC
cdr3_aa: CASSQGNRAETQYF
clone_size: -
d_call: -
v_call: TRBV14
j_call: TRBJ2-5

cdr3_nt: TGTGCCAGCGGGACAGGGGCAACTAATGAAAAACTGTTTTTT
cdr3_aa: CASGTGATNEKLFF
clone_size: -
d_call: TRBD1
v_call: TRBV28
j_call: TRBJ1-4

cdr3_nt: TGTGCCAGCAGCCCGGTAGGAAGATCAGGGAGCTCCTACGAGCAGTACTTC
cdr3_aa: CASSPVGRSGSSYEQYF
clone_size: -
d_call: -
v_call: TRBV7-8
j_call: TRBJ2-7

cdr3_nt: TGTGCCAGCTCACGAGAGGCAACGAACACTGAAGCTTTCTTT
cdr3_aa: CASSREATNTEAFF
clone_size: -
d_call: -
v_call: TRBV18
j_call: TRBJ1-1

cdr3_nt: TGTGCCAGCAGCGCTGGAGCAGGGAAGGGCGAGCAGTACTTC
cdr3_aa: CASSAGAGKGEQYF
clone_size: -
d_call: -
v_call: TRBV9
j_call: TRBJ2-7

cdr3_nt: TGTGCCAGCAGTTATAGCGGGGGGACCTCCTACGAGCAGTACTTC
cdr3_aa: CASSYSGGTSYEQYF
clone_size: -
d_call: TRBD2
v_call: TRBV6-5
j_call: TRBJ2-7

cdr3_nt: TGTGCTAGTGGTTTGGTACTGGGGACGGCTGGCTACACCTTC
cdr3_aa: CASGLVLGTAGYTF
clone_size: -
d_call: -
v_call: TRBV12-5
j_call: TRBJ1-2

cdr3_nt: TGCAGTGCTATCGGGAGGGATACGCAGTATTTT
cdr3_aa: CSAIGRDTQYF
clone_size: -
d_call: TRBD2
v_call: TRBV20-1
j_call: TRBJ2-3

cdr3_nt: TGTGCCACCAAAGGGACGACGGACGAGCAGTACTTC
cdr3_aa: CATKGTTDEQYF
clone_size: -
d_call: -
v_call: TRBV24-1
j_call: TRBJ2-7

cdr3_nt: TGTGCCAGTAGTATAAGGGTCGCAGGGGGCAACTATGGCTACACCTTC
cdr3_aa: CASSIRVAGGNYGYTF
clone_size: -
d_call: TRBD1
v_call: TRBV19
j_call: TRBJ1-2

cdr3_nt: TGTGCCAGCAGCCGGGCAGGAAGCGGGGCAGATACGCAGTATTTT
cdr3_aa: CASSRAGSGADTQYF
clone_size: -
d_call: TRBD2
v_call: TRBV6-2/TRBV6-3
j_call: TRBJ2-3

cdr3_nt: TGTGCCACCAGTGACCCTCCTCCGGGACAGGGAGCAGAGGGGGCCAAAAACATTCAGTACTTC
cdr3_aa: CATSDPPPGQGAEGAKNIQYF
clone_size: -
d_call: TRBD1
v_call: TRBV24-1
j_call: TRBJ2-4

cdr3_nt: TGTGCCAGCAGCTTAGGGGTGAGCACAGATACGCAGTATTTT
cdr3_aa: CASSLGVSTDTQYF
clone_size: -
d_call: -
v_call: TRBV7-6
j_call: TRBJ2-3

cdr3_nt: TGCGCCAGCTACCCGGACAAAATGTACACTGAAGCTTTCTTT
cdr3_aa: CASYPDKMYTEAFF
clone_size: -
d_call: -
v_call: TRBV5-1
j_call: TRBJ1-1

cdr3_nt: TGCGCCAGCAGCGCAACCACAGGGGGCAATCAGCCCCAGCATTTT
cdr3_aa: CASSATTGGNQPQHF
clone_size: -
d_call: TRBD1
v_call: TRBV5-1
j_call: TRBJ1-5

cdr3_nt: TGTGCCACCAGCCCAGGGCGGGGGGAGAACTATGGCTACACCTTC
cdr3_aa: CATSPGRGENYGYTF
clone_size: -
d_call: -
v_call: TRBV15
j_call: TRBJ1-2

cdr3_nt: TGTGCCAGTACTCCAAGGGGGGGGGAGCTGTTTTTT
cdr3_aa: CASTPRGGELFF
clone_size: -
d_call: -
v_call: TRBV19
j_call: TRBJ2-2

cdr3_nt: TGTGCCAGCAGTTACAGGGGGGGAGACAATGAGCAGTTCTTC
cdr3_aa: CASSYRGGDNEQFF
clone_size: -
d_call: -
v_call: TRBV6-5
j_call: TRBJ2-1

cdr3_nt: TGTGCCAGCAGTTACTCCGGACTAGCGGGGTACAATGAGCAGTTCTTC
cdr3_aa: CASSYSGLAGYNEQFF
clone_size: -
d_call: TRBD2
v_call: TRBV6-5
j_call: TRBJ2-1

cdr3_nt: TGTGCCAGCTCACCATCCGACAGTACAAATGAGCAGTTCTTC
cdr3_aa: CASSPSDSTNEQFF
clone_size: -
d_call: -
v_call: TRBV18
j_call: TRBJ2-1

cdr3_nt: TGTGCCAGCAGTTACTTGACCGGGGAAGGGAGGGAAAATGAGCAGTTCTTC
cdr3_aa: CASSYLTGEGRENEQFF
clone_size: -
d_call: TRBD2
v_call: TRBV6-2/TRBV6-3
j_call: TRBJ2-1

cdr3_nt: TGCAGCGTTGGAGAAACGGTAGGACTAGCGGGAGGCGAGCAGTACTTC
cdr3_aa: CSVGETVGLAGGEQYF
clone_size: -
d_call: TRBD2
v_call: TRBV29-1
j_call: TRBJ2-7

cdr3_nt: TGTGCCAGCAGTTTCTACGGGAGTGCAGATACGCAGTATTTT
cdr3_aa: CASSFYGSADTQYF
clone_size: once
d_call: -
v_call: TRBV27
j_call: TRBJ2-3

cdr3_nt: TGTGCCAGCAGTTTGCCAGGGACCAATGAGCAGTTCTTC
cdr3_aa: CASSLPGTNEQFF
clone_size: -
d_call: -
v_call: TRBV27
j_call: TRBJ2-1

cdr3_nt: TGCGCCAGCAGCTTAGCGGGAGCTAACAATGAGCAGTTCTTC
cdr3_aa: CASSLAGANNEQFF
clone_size: -
d_call: TRBD2
v_call: TRBV5-1
j_call: TRBJ2-1

cdr3_nt: TGTGCCAGCAGCTTAGATTTCCGGGGAGCAGCTTTCTTT
cdr3_aa: CASSLDFRGAAFF
clone_size: -
d_call: -
v_call: TRBV11-3
j_call: TRBJ1-1

cdr3_nt: TGCGCCAGCACACCAAATACGCAGTATTTT
cdr3_aa: CASTPNTQYF
clone_size: -
d_call: -
v_call: TRBV5-1
j_call: TRBJ2-3

cdr3_nt: TGTGCCACCAGTGATCCCAAGAGGACAGGGGACGAGCAGTACTTC
cdr3_aa: CATSDPKRTGDEQYF
clone_size: -
d_call: TRBD1
v_call: TRBV24-1
j_call: TRBJ2-7

cdr3_nt: TGTGCCAGCAGCTTAGTCCCCTTGGCCGGGAATCAGCCCCAGCATTTT
cdr3_aa: CASSLVPLAGNQPQHF
clone_size: -
d_call: -
v_call: TRBV7-2
j_call: TRBJ1-5

cdr3_nt: TGTGCCAGCAGCTTACCTCCGGGCCTTTATTCACCCCTCCACTTT
cdr3_aa: CASSLPPGLYSPLHF
clone_size: -
d_call: -
v_call: TRBV7-2
j_call: TRBJ1-6

cdr3_nt: TGCAGCGTTGACTATTCTAACTATGGCTACACCTTC
cdr3_aa: CSVDYSNYGYTF
clone_size: -
d_call: -
v_call: TRBV29-1
j_call: TRBJ1-2

cdr3_nt: TGTGCCAGCAGCTCAAAGGGGGATTCCTACGAGCAGTACTTC
cdr3_aa: CASSSKGDSYEQYF
clone_size: -
d_call: -
v_call: TRBV5-4
j_call: TRBJ2-7

cdr3_nt: TGTGCCAGCAGTATCGGGACAGGGGGAGACTATGGCTACACCTTC
cdr3_aa: CASSIGTGGDYGYTF
clone_size: -
d_call: TRBD1
v_call: TRBV28
j_call: TRBJ1-2

cdr3_nt: TGTGCCAGCAGTGAAGCGTTTTTAGTGGGGGGCTCCTACAATGAGCAGTTCTTC
cdr3_aa: CASSEAFLVGGSYNEQFF
clone_size: -
d_call: -
v_call: TRBV2
j_call: TRBJ2-1

cdr3_nt: TGTGCCAGCAGCTTGGGGACAGGGGGCGCGAGCAATCAGCCCCAGCATTTT
cdr3_aa: CASSLGTGGASNQPQHF
clone_size: -
d_call: TRBD1
v_call: TRBV5-8
j_call: TRBJ1-5

cdr3_nt: TGTGCCAGCAACACCAATAATTCACCCCTCCACTTT
cdr3_aa: CASNTNNSPLHF
clone_size: -
d_call: -
v_call: TRBV12-3/TRBV12-4
j_call: TRBJ1-6

cdr3_nt: TGTGCCAGCAGCTTATCCTCGGACAGGGGATACGAGCAGTACTTC
cdr3_aa: CASSLSSDRGYEQYF
clone_size: -
d_call: TRBD1
v_call: TRBV7-2
j_call: TRBJ2-7